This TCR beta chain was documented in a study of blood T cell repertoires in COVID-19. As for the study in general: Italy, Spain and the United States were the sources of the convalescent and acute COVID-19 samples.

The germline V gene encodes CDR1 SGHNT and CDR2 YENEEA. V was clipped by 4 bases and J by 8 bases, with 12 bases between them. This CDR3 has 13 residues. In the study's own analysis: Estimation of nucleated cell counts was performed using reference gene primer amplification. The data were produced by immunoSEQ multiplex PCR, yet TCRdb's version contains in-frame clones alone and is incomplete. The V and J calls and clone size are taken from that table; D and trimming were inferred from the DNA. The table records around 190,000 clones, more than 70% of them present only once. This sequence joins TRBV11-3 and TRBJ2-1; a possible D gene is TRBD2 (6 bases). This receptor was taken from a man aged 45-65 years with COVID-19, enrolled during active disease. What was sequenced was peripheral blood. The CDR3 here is CASSSTSLHEQFF. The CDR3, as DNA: TGTGCCAGCAGCTCGACTAGTCTCCATGAGCAGTTCTTC.